This T cell receptor (beta chain) is drawn from a study of T-cell memory formation after mild COVID-19 (dated by TCRdb to the early 2020s). Background for the entire study: Most TCR sequence clusters were specific to one of the two donors. In a couple of donors, T-cell clones that expanded and contracted after mild COVID-19 were followed by sequencing TCRalpha and TCRbeta repertoires longitudinally. The cohort was made up of two young adult volunteers, one female and one male, who were previously healthy.

This clonotype was observed a few times. Its binding antigen is unknown. One base away there is no much larger clone; base qualities are not given. Study-wide conclusions, independent of this receptor: Whether the second-wave clones peaking on day 37 were SARS-CoV-2 specific was not confirmed. Clones that contracted from day 15 to 85 showed balanced CD4/CD8 phenotypes, whereas a second wave of clones that expanded from day 15 to 37 leaned towards CD4+. Contracting CD4+ clones appeared mostly in the CM and EM memory subsets, whereas CD8+ clones were enriched in EMRA. The detection of some responding clones in pre-infection memory suggests that pre-existing cross-reactive memory T cells joined the SARS-CoV-2 response. Only a couple of mild cases were covered by the study, and larger cohorts that include severe cases with pre-infection samples were considered necessary.

Sequencing took place on an Illumina NovaSeq 6000. Using 5'RACE with constant-segment primers, TCRalpha and TCRbeta cDNA libraries were constructed, with sample barcodes and unique molecular identifiers added in the process. Trizol reagent was used to extract RNA from every sample. Libraries were amplified in two PCR steps, with a second sample barcode and Illumina TruSeq adapters added in the second step. Sequencing of the libraries was done on an Illumina NovaSeq, producing 2 x 150 bp paired-end reads. The study's own analysis went as follows. With migec v1.2.7, reads were demultiplexed and then collapsed into UMI-guided consensus sequences. Using mixcr v2.1.11, the UMI consensuses were aligned to TRA and TRB V and J templates and assembled into clonotypes. A clonotype was counted as expanded or contracted only when both edgeR and NoisET called the clonotype significant, with the noise models trained on biological replicates. For edgeR calls, the thresholds were a false discovery rate-adjusted p below 0.01 and a log2 fold-change of 1. PCA with hierarchical clustering of max-normalized trajectories of the 1000 most abundant clonotypes was used as exploratory dynamics analysis. Separately sequenced CD4+ and CD8+ repertoires were used to assign a CD4 or CD8 phenotype to each responding clone. Using fastp at Q25 and MiXCR, TCRdb reprocessed the public reads and kept productive beta chains. A single entry per CDR3 protein holds the most common genes and DNA from its merged rows. It is TCRdb's table, rather than the study itself, that gives the V and J calls and clone size. The sample table shows about 450,000 distinct CDR3 sequences, and under 25% are seen once. Under 15% of the sample rests with the top ten.

Inclusive of the bounding cysteine and phenylalanine, the CDR3 is 16 residues long. Of the read, only the CDR3 DNA is kept; its 48 bases are in frame from base 1. The CDR1 and CDR2 encoded by the germline V gene (reference sequence) are LGHDT and YNNKEL. V gives up 2 bases and J gives up 6 bases, and the segment between their germline ends measures 19 bases. PBMCs were isolated by Ficoll-Paque density gradient centrifugation. Sequenced input: PBMCs or a T cell subset sorted from them (not recorded which). This clonotype was sampled from an adult woman who had mild COVID-19 (a few samples of this study predate the infection). The sample titles of this study are shuffled in the database, so cell type and time point are left out; the donor was told from shared clones. The rearrangement joined TRBV3-1 to TRBJ1-1; D gene: possibly TRBD1, on 6 matching bases. The DNA sequence reads TGTGCCAGCAGCCAAACGCCGGCAGGGAAGGGGGCTGAAGCTTTCTTT. Its protein product is CASSQTPAGKGAEAFF.